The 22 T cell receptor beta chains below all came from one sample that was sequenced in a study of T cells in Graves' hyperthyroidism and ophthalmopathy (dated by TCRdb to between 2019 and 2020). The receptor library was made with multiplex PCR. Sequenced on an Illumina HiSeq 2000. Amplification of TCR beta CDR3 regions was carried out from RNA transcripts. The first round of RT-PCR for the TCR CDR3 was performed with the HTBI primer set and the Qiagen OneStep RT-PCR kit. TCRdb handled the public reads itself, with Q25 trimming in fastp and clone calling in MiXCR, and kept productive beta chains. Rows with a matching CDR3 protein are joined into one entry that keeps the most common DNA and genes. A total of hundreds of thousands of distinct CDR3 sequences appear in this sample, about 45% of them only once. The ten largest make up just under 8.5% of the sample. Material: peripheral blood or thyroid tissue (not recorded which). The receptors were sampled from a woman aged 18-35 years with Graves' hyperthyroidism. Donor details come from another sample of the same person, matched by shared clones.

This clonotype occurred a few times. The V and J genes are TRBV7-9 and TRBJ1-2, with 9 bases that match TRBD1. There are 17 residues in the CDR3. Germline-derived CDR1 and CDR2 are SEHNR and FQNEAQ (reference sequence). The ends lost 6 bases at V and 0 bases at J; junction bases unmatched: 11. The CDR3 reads CASRKTGQGNSNYGYTF. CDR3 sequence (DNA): TGTGCCAGCAGGAAAACGGGACAGGGAAATTCTAACTATGGCTACACCTTC.

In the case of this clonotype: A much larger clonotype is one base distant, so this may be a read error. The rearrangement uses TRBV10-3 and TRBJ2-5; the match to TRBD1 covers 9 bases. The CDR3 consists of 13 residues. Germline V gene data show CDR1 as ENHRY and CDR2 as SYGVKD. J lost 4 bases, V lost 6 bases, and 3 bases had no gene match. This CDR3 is CAIRATGGETQYF. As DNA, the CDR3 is TGTGCCATCAGGGCGACAGGGGGAGAGACCCAGTACTTC.

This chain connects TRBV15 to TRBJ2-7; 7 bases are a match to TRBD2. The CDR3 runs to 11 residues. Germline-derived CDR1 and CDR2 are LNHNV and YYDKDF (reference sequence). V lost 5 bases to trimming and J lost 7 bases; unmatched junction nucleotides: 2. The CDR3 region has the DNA TGTGCCACCAGCGAGGGAGGGGAGCAGTACTTC. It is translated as CATSEGGEQYF.

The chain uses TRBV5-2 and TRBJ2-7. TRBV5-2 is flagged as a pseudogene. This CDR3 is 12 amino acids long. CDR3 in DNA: TGTGCCAGCAAATCGGGACTCCGCGAGCAGTACTTC. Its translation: CASKSGLREQYF.

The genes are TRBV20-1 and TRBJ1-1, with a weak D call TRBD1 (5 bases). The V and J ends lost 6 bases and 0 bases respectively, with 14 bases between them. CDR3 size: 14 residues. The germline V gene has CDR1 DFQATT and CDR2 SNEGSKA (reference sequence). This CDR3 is CSAPGDDLNTEAFF. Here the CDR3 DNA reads TGCAGTGCCCCTGGGGACGACTTGAACACTGAAGCTTTCTTT.

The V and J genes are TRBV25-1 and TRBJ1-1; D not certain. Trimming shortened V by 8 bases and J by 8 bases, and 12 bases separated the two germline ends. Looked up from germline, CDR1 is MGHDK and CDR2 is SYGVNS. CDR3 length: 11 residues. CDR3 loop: CASLLAGEAFF. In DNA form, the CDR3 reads TGTGCCAGCTTATTAGCCGGGGAAGCTTTCTTT.

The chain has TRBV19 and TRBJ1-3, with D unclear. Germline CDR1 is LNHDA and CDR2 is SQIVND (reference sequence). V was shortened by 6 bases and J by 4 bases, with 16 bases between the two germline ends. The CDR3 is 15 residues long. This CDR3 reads CASSQDSSYGNTIYF. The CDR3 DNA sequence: TGTGCCAGTAGCCAAGACTCAAGCTACGGAAACACCATATATTTT.

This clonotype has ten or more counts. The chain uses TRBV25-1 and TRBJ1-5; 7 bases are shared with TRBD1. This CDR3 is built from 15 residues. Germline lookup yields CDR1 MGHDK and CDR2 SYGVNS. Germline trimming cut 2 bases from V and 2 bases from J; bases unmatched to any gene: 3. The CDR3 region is CASSELGQGNQPQHF. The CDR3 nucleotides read TGTGCCAGCAGTGAACTAGGACAGGGCAATCAGCCCCAGCATTTT.

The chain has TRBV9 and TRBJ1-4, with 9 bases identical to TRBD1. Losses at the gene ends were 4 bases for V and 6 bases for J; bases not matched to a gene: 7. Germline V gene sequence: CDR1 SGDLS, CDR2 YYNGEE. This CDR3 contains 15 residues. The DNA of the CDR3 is TGTGCCAGCAGCTCGGACAGGGGTTTATATGAAAAACTGTTTTTT. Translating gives CASSSDRGLYEKLFF. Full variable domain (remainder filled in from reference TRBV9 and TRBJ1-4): DSGVTQTPKHLITATGQRVTLRCSPRSGDLSVYWYQQSLDQGLQFLIQYYNGEERAKGNILERFSAQQFPDLHSELNLSSLELGDSALYFCASSSDRGLYEKLFFGSGTQLSVL.

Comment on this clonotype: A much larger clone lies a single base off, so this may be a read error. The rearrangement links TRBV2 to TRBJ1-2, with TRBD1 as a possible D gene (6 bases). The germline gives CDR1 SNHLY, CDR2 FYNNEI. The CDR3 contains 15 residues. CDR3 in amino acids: CASSEATGSNYGHTF. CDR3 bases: TGTGCCAGCAGTGAAGCGACAGGATCTAACTATGGCCACACCTTC.

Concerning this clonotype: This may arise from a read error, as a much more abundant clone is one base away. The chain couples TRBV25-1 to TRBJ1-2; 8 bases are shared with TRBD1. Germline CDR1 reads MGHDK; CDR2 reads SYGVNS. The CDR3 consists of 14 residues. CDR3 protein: CATSDQDRDDGYTF. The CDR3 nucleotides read TGTGCCACCAGTGACCAGGACAGGGATGATGGCTACACCTTC.

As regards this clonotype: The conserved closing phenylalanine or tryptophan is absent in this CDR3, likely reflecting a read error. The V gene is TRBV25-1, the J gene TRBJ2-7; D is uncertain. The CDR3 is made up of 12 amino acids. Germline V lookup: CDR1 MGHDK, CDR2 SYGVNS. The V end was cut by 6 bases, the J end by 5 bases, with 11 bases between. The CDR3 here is CASSAPQNEQYL. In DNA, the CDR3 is TGTGCCAGCAGCGCCCCCCAGAACGAGCAGTACCTC.

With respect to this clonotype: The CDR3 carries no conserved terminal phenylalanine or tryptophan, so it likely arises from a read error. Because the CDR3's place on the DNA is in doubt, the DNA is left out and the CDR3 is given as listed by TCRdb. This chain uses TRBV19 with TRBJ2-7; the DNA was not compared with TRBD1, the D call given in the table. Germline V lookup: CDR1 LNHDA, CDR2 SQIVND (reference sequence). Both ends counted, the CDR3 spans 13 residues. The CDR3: CASTVSGQGPLLL.

CDR3 sequence reads: CSSSGTANTGELFF. DNA of the CDR3: TGCAGCTCCTCCGGGACAGCTAACACCGGGGAGCTGTTTTTT. V and J are TRBV29-1 and TRBJ2-2, with 7 positions matching TRBD1. Trimming cost V 8 bases and J 2 bases; bases outside gene matches: 8. There are 14 residues in the CDR3. Germline V lookup: CDR1 SQVTM, CDR2 ANQGSEA.

The CDR3: CAVGAANTEAFF. CDR3 nucleotide sequence: TGTGCCGTTGGGGCAGCGAACACTGAAGCTTTCTTT. V usage is TRBV19 and J usage is TRBJ1-1; a possible D gene is TRBD1 (5 bases). V was shortened by 11 bases and J by 1 base, with 11 bases between the two germline ends. Germline CDR1 reads LNHDA; CDR2 reads SQIVND (reference sequence). The length of the CDR3 is 12 residues.

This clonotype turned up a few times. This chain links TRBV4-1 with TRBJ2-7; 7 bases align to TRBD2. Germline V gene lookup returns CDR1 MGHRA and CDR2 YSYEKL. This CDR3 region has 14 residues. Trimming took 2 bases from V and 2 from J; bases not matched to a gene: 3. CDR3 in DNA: TGCGCCAGCAGCCAAAGCGGGGAGCCCTACGAGCAGTACTTC. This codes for CASSQSGEPYEQYF.

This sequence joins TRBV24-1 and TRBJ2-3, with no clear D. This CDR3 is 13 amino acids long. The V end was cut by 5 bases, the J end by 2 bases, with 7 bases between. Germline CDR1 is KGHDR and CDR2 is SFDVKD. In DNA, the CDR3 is TGTGCCACCAGTGCTGCGCTCACAGATACGCAGTATTTT. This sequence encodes CATSAALTDTQYF.

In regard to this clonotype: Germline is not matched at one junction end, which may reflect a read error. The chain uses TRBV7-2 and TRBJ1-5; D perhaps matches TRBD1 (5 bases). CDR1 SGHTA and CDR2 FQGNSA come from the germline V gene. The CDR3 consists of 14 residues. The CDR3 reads CASGARGVGQPQHF. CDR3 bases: TGCGCCAGCGGCGCACGAGGGGTTGGTCAGCCCCAGCATTTT.

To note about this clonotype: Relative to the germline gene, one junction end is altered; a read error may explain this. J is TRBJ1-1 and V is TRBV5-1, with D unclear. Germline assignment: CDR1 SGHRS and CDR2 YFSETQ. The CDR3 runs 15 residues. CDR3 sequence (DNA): TGCGCCGGCAGCCCCACACAGAGGTTGAACACTGAAGCTTTCTTT. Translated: CAGSPTQRLNTEAFF.

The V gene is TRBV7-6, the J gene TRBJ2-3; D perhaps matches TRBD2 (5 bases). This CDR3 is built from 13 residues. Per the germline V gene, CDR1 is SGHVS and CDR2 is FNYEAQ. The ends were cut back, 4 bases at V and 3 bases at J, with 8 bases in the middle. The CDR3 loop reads CASSSGRTDTQYF. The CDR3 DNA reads TGTGCCAGCAGCTCTGGGAGAACAGATACGCAGTATTTT.

CDR3 residues: CASSLEGRSRQPQHF. The CDR3 bases are TGTGCCAGCAGCTTAGAGGGGAGGTCGAGACAGCCCCAGCATTTT. The chain is built from TRBV7-8 and TRBJ1-5, with D perhaps TRBD1 (5 bases). The germline V gene encodes CDR1 SGHVS and CDR2 FQNEAQ. CDR3 length equals 15 residues. Trimming cost V 1 base and J 7 bases, with 14 bases left between them.

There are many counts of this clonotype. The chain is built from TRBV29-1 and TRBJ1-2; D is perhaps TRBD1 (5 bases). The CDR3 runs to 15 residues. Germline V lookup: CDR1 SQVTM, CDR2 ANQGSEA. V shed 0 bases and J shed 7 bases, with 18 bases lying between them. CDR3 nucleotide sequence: TGCAGCGTTGAAGATCGGGGTAGGGGCGTCTTTGGCTACACCTTC. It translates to CSVEDRGRGVFGYTF.